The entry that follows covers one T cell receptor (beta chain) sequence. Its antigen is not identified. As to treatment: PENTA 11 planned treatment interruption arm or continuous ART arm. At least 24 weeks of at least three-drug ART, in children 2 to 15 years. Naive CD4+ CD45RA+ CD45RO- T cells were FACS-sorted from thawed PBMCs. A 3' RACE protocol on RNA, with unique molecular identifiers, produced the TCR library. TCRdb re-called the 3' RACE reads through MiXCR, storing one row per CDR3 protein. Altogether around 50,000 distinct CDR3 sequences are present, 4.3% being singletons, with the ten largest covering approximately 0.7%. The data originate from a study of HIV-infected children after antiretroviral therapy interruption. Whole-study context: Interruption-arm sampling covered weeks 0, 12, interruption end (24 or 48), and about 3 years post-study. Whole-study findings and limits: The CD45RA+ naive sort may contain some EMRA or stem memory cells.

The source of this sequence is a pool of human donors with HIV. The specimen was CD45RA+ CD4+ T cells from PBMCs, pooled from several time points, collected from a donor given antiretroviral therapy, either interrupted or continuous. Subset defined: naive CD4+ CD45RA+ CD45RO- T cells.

The CDR3 DNA reads TGTGCCAGCTGGGAGGGGGGGGAATTCACTGGGGCCAACGTCCTGACTTTC. It yields the protein CASWEGGEFTGANVLTF. This chain connects TRBV2 to TRBJ2-6; D might be TRBD2 (7 bases). The germline V gene encodes CDR1 SNHLY and CDR2 FYNNEI. Between the trimmed V and J ends, which lost 8 bases and 2 bases, there was a span of 19 bases. The CDR3 consists of 17 residues.